Listed below are T cell receptor beta chains from one sample, sequenced in a study of T-cell reconstitution after alpha-beta-depleted transplantation in children. TCRdb reanalysed the PCR reads using MiXCR and keeps one entry per CDR3 protein. The table has about 980,000 distinct CDR3 sequences, about 29% seen once. Sequenced material: PBMCs, mostly from graft donor cells, taken 360 days after TCRalphabeta/CD19-depleted stem cell transplant. The receptors here all came from a boy under two years old who had a stem cell transplant for SCID, so the T cells may come from the graft donor. Each CDR3 is given with its conserved first and last residue. The D gene is left open where the match is weak. Size is omitted from some rows. Given values are once, few, many or a class for expanded clones.

D gene,clone size,J gene,V gene,CDR3 DNA,CDR3 protein
TRBD1,few,TRBJ1-1,TRBV18,TGTGCCAGCTCACGGGGGACAGGGGGAAACACTGAAGCTTTCTTT,CASSRGTGGNTEAFF
-,many,TRBJ1-3,TRBV5-1,TGCGCCAGCAGCTTGGCCCAGGCTGGAAACACCATATATTTT,CASSLAQAGNTIYF
-,-,TRBJ2-7,TRBV29-1,TGCAGCGTTGAAGAAGAGAGAACCTACGAGCAGTACTTC,CSVEEERTYEQYF
-,-,TRBJ2-3,TRBV28,TGTGCCACCTGGGGCCTGGCAGATACGCAGTATTTT,CATWGLADTQYF
-,many,TRBJ2-5,TRBV2,TGTGCCAGCAGGGAAAACAGGGAAGAGACCCAGTACTTC,CASRENREETQYF
-,few,TRBJ2-3,TRBV27,TGTGCCAGCACCCTAGGTGGCTATAGCACAGATACGCAGTATTTT,CASTLGGYSTDTQYF
-,-,TRBJ2-3,TRBV7-8,TGTGCCAGCAGCTTAGGTGTGTCCCAATGGGGGTCCACAGATACGCAGTATTTT,CASSLGVSQWGSTDTQYF
-,-,TRBJ2-1,TRBV12-3/TRBV12-4,TGTGCCAGCAGTGCAGCAGAGAGCAATGAGCAGTTCTTC,CASSAAESNEQFF
-,many,TRBJ2-4,TRBV3-1,TGTGCCAGCAGCGGAGGGACGAACGATCAGTACTTC,CASSGGTNDQYF
-,-,TRBJ1-5,TRBV6-1,TGTGCCAGCAGAGGACAATACAATCAGCCCCAGCATTTT,CASRGQYNQPQHF
TRBD2,-,TRBJ2-2,TRBV7-7,TGTGCCAGCAGCTTAGACGGGGGGGCCGCCGGGGAGCTGTTTTTT,CASSLDGGAAGELFF
-,-,TRBJ2-2,TRBV20-1,TGCAGTGCTAGAGAGGTGGGGCGTCCCACCGGGGAGCTGTTTTTT,CSAREVGRPTGELFF
-,-,TRBJ2-1,TRBV27,TGTGCCAGCAGTTCCCCGGTGAGGAGCTCCTACAATGAGCAGTTCTTC,CASSSPVRSSYNEQFF
-,once,TRBJ2-1,TRBV20-1,TGCAGTGCTAGAGATTGGCGGGCCGGAAACAATGAGCAGTTCTTC,CSARDWRAGNNEQFF
TRBD2,-,TRBJ2-3,TRBV7-8,TGTGCCAGCAGCTTAGCGGGAGGGCTAGACAGCACAGATACGCAGTATTTT,CASSLAGGLDSTDTQYF
TRBD1,-,TRBJ1-1,TRBV20-1,TGCAGTGCTATTAAACAGGGGCCATTGAACACTGAAGCTTTCTTT,CSAIKQGPLNTEAFF
TRBD2,-,TRBJ2-2,TRBV20-1,TGCAGTGCTAGGCGAGCGGGGCTGGACACCGGGGAGCTGTTTTTT,CSARRAGLDTGELFF
-,many,TRBJ2-4,TRBV20-1,TGCAGTGCTAGAGATCAAATCCGCCTAGCCAAAAACATTCAGTACTTC,CSARDQIRLAKNIQYF
TRBD1,few,TRBJ1-1,TRBV6-2/TRBV6-3,TGTGCCAGCAGTTACCGGACAGGGGGCCTCATGAACACTGAAGCTTTCTTT,CASSYRTGGLMNTEAFF
TRBD2,-,TRBJ2-7,TRBV7-3,TGTGCCAGCAGCTCGAAAATGACTAGCGGGCGCTACGAGCAGTACTTC,CASSSKMTSGRYEQYF
-,many,TRBJ2-3,TRBV4-1,TGCGCCAGCAGCAAGATCAGTACAAGAGATACGCAGTATTTT,CASSKISTRDTQYF
-,-,TRBJ2-2,TRBV20-1,TGCAGTGCTGGCCGGGACATCACCGGGGAGCTGTTTTTT,CSAGRDITGELFF
-,-,TRBJ1-2,TRBV29-1,TGCAGCGTTGTCGGCGGAACCTATGGCTACACCTTC,CSVVGGTYGYTF
-,-,TRBJ1-1,TRBV10-3,TGTGCCATCAGTGAGCTGGGACCGACAGGTGCGATGAACACTGAAGCTTTCTTT,CAISELGPTGAMNTEAFF
-,-,TRBJ2-4,TRBV7-9,TGTGCCAGCAGTCCCGCGGGGCAGGGAGTAAACATTCAGTACTTC,CASSPAGQGVNIQYF
-,-,TRBJ1-2,TRBV20-1,TGCAGTGCTACCGGGACAACCTATGGCTACACCTTC,CSATGTTYGYTF
-,-,TRBJ2-7,TRBV12-3/TRBV12-4,TGTGCCAGCAGACAAGGAGTTCTCGCCTACGAGCAGTACTTC,CASRQGVLAYEQYF
-,once,TRBJ1-1,TRBV10-3,TGTGCCATCAGGCAGGGGTGGGATGGTGAAGCTTTCTTT,CAIRQGWDGEAFF
TRBD1,-,TRBJ2-1,TRBV10-3,TGTGCCATCAGCCAATATGGGGACAGGGTACCGAATGAGCAGTTCTTC,CAISQYGDRVPNEQFF
-,-,TRBJ1-1,TRBV7-2,TGTGCCAGCAGCGCAGGAGATATGAACACTGAAGCTTTCTTT,CASSAGDMNTEAFF
-,-,TRBJ2-3,TRBV29-1,TGCAGCGTTGGCAGGGAACTCTTCGGCGATACGCAGTATTTT,CSVGRELFGDTQYF
TRBD1,few,TRBJ2-2,TRBV12-3/TRBV12-4,TGTGCCAGCACCCCCCTCACAGGGGGCGCGGTAGGGGAGCTGTTTTTT,CASTPLTGGAVGELFF
-,-,TRBJ2-2,TRBV5-6,TGTGCCAGCAGCTTGGGCGGAATCGGGGAGCTGTTTTTT,CASSLGGIGELFF
TRBD1,few,TRBJ2-3,TRBV20-1,TGCAGTGCTAGTATGGCGACAGGGGGACCCACAGATACGCAGTATTTT,CSASMATGGPTDTQYF
-,-,TRBJ1-3,TRBV15,TGTGCCACCAGCAGTACCGGGACGGCGGCCTCTGGAAACACCATATATTTT,CATSSTGTAASGNTIYF
TRBD1,-,TRBJ2-1,TRBV18,TGTGCCAGCTCCCCCAGGGGGAGCTGGTACAATGAGCAGTTCTTC,CASSPRGSWYNEQFF
TRBD1,few,TRBJ2-7,TRBV7-6,TGTGCCAGCAGCTTATACAGGGGCGACGAGCAGTACTTC,CASSLYRGDEQYF
-,-,TRBJ1-3,TRBV14,TGTGCCAGCAGCCAAGTTGTGGCAGCTTCTGGAAACACCATATATTTT,CASSQVVAASGNTIYF
TRBD2,-,TRBJ2-1,TRBV6-1,TGTGCCAGCAGTGAAGCCAGCGGGGCGCACAATGAGCAGTTCTTC,CASSEASGAHNEQFF
-,-,TRBJ2-3,TRBV4-2,TGTGCCAGCAGCCCATCCCGGGCCAACACAGATACGCAGTATTTT,CASSPSRANTDTQYF
-,few,TRBJ2-3,TRBV2,TGTGCCAGCAGTGGATTAGCGTGGGCAGATACGCAGTATTTT,CASSGLAWADTQYF
-,-,TRBJ2-7,TRBV28,TGTGCCAGCACCGAGGACAGACTCTCCTACGAGCAGTACTTC,CASTEDRLSYEQYF
TRBD2,-,TRBJ2-1,TRBV4-1,TGCGCCAGCAGCCAAGATCCAAGCGGGGGGGCGAGTGAGCAGTTCTTC,CASSQDPSGGASEQFF
-,few,TRBJ2-1,TRBV15,TGTGCCACCAGCAGAGATCGAGCCACGTACAATGAGCAGTTCTTC,CATSRDRATYNEQFF
-,few,TRBJ2-3,TRBV12-3/TRBV12-4,TGTGCCAGCAGTGCCTTAGAGGGGGGAGATACGCAGTATTTT,CASSALEGGDTQYF
-,-,TRBJ1-2,TRBV5-1,TGCGCCAGCAGCCTCGGGGGAGTTTCGACTACCTATGGCTACACCTTC,CASSLGGVSTTYGYTF
TRBD2,-,TRBJ2-4,TRBV5-1,TGCGCCAGCAGCGTAACTAGCGGAAACATTCAGTACTTC,CASSVTSGNIQYF
-,-,TRBJ2-3,TRBV15,TGTGCCACCAGCCCAGGGGATGGGGATACGCAGTATTTT,CATSPGDGDTQYF
-,-,TRBJ2-5,TRBV18,TGTGCCAGCTCACCAAGGTTGGAGGACGTGAGTGGGGGGACCCAGTACTTC,CASSPRLEDVSGGTQYF
-,few,TRBJ2-2,TRBV10-3,TGTGCCATCAGTGGTTCACCTGCCGGGGAGCTGTTTTTT,CAISGSPAGELFF
-,few,TRBJ2-5,TRBV29-1,TGCAGCGTTGAAGATTTGGGGGAGACCCAGTACTTC,CSVEDLGETQYF
TRBD2,few,TRBJ2-1,TRBV11-2,TGTGCCAGTTTAGCGGGGGGTTATGAGCAGTTCTTC,CASLAGGYEQFF